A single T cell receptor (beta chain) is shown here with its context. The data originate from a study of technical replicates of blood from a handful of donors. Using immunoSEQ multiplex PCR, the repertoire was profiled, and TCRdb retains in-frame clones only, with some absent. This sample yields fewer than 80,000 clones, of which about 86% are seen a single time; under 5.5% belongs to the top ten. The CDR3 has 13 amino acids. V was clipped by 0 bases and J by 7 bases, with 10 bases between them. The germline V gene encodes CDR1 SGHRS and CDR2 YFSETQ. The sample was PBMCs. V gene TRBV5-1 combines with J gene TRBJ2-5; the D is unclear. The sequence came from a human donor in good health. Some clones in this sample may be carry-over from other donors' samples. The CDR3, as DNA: TGCGCCAGCAGCTTGGGAGACCCAGGGACCCAGTACTTC. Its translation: CASSLGDPGTQYF.